This T cell receptor (beta chain) emerged from a study of T cell responses to AZD1222 COVID-19 vaccine. Repertoires were generated with immunoSEQ multiplex PCR, while TCRdb's copy carries only in-frame clones and drops some. The sample shows tens of thousands of clones, roughly 90% of them seen only once. This receptor was taken from an adult who received the AZD1222 COVID-19 vaccine. The starting material was peripheral blood, obtained 28 days after the second AZD1222 dose.

This CDR3 is CASSLEGGPYEQYF. The DNA for the CDR3 is TGTGCCAGCAGCTTGGAGGGAGGGCCGTACGAGCAGTACTTC. V is TRBV5-4 and J is TRBJ2-7; 7 bases align to TRBD2. In germline, CDR1 is SGHNT, CDR2 YYREEE (reference sequence). V trimming: 0 bases; J trimming: 4 bases; junction bases outside the gene matches: 4. This CDR3 spans 14 amino acids.